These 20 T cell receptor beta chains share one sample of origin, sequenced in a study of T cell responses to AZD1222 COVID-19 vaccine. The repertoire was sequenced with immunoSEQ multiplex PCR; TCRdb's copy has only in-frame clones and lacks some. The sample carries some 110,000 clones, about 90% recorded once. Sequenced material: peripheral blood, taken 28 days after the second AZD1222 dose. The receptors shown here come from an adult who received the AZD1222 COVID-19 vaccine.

The CDR3 protein is CASSPRKSSYEQYF. CDR3 DNA sequence: TGTGCCAGCAGTCCGAGGAAGAGCTCCTACGAGCAGTACTTC. The rearrangement uses TRBV6-5 and TRBJ2-7; D gene unclear. Trimming removed 5 bases at V and 0 bases at J, with 11 bases between. The CDR3 runs to 14 residues. Germline values: CDR1 MNHEY, CDR2 SVGAGI.

Here the CDR3 reads CASSYQVGTGGVDTIYF. The CDR3 coding sequence is TGTGCCAGCAGTTACCAAGTGGGGACCGGCGGGGTAGACACCATATATTTT. The chain employs TRBV6-2 or TRBV6-3 and TRBJ1-3; a weak D match, TRBD1 (5 bases). From germline, CDR1 is MNHEY and CDR2 SVGEGT. V lost 2 bases and J 8 bases, leaving 22 bases between the germline ends. The CDR3 has 17 amino acids.

The CDR3 sequence is CASSQIRTEAFF. The CDR3 DNA follows: TGTGCCAGCAGCCAAATAAGAACTGAAGCTTTCTTT. This chain joins TRBV3-1 (or the pseudogene TRBV3-2) and TRBJ1-1; D remains unclear. Trimming took off 2 bases at V and 5 bases at J, with 6 bases between the two ends. This CDR3 has 12 amino acids. CDR1 LGHDT and CDR2 YNNKEL come from the germline V gene (reference sequence).

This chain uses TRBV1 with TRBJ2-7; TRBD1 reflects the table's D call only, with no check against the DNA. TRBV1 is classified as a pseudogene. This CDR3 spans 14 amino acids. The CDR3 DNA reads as TGCACCAGCAGGCTCAGGGTGTGGGGTTACGAGCAGTACTTC. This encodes CTSRLRVWGYEQYF.

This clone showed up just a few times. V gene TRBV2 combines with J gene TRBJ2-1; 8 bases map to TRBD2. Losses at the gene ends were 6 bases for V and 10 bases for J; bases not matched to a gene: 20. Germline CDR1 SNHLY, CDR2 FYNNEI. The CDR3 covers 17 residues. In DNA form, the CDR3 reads TGTGCCAGCAGAGATGGTCCCGGCATTGCGGGGGGAAGGGAGCAGTTCTTC. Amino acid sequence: CASRDGPGIAGGREQFF.

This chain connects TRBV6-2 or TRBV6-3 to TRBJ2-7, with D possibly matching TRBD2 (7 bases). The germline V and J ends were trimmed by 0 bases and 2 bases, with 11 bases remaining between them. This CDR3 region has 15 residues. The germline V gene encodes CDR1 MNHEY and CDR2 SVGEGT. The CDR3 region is CASSYSIGGAYEQYF. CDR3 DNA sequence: TGTGCCAGCAGTTACTCGATAGGGGGGGCCTACGAGCAGTACTTC.

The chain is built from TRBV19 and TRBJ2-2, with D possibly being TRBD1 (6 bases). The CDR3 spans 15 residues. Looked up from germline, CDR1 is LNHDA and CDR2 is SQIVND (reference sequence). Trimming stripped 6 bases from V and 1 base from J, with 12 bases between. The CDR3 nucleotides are TGTGCCAGTAGCCCCGAGGGACAGAACACCGGGGAGCTGTTTTTT. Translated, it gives CASSPEGQNTGELFF.

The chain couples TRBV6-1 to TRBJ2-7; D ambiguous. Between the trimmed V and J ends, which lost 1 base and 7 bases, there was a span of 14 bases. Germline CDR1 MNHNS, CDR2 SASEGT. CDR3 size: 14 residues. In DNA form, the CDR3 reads TGTGCCAGCAGTGAAGAGACCTTTAATGGGGAGCAGTACTTC. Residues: CASSEETFNGEQYF.

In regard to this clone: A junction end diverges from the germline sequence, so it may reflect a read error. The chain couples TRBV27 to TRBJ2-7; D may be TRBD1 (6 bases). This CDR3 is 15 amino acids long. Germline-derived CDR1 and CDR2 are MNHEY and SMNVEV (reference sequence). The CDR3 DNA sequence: TGTGCCAGCAGTCCTACACAGGGTAGCTCCCACGAGCAGTACTTC. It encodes CASSPTQGSSHEQYF.

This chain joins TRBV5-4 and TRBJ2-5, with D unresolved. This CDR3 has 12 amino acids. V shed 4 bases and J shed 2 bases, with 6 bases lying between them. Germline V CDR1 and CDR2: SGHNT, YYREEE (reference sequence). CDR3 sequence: CASSREQETQYF. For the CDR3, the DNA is TGTGCCAGCAGCCGAGAACAAGAGACCCAGTACTTC. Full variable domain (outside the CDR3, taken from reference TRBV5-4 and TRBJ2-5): ETGVTQSPTHLIKTRGQQVTLRCSSQSGHNTVSWYQQALGQGPQFIFQYYREEENGRGNFPPRFSGLQFPNYSSELNVNALELDDSALYLCASSREQETQYFGPGTRLLVL.

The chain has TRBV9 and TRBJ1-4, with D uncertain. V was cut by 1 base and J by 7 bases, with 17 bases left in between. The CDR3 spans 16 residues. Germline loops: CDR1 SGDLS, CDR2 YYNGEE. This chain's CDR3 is CASSVSGRPIGEKLFF. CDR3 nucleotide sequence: TGTGCCAGCAGCGTATCGGGCAGACCTATTGGTGAAAAACTGTTTTTT.

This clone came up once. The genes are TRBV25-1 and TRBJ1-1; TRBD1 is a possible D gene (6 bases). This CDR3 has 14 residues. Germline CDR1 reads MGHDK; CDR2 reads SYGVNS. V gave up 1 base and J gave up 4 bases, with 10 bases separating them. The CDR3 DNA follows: TGTGCCAGCAGTGAATCTGAGGGGGGCACTGAAGCTTTCTTT. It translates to CASSESEGGTEAFF.

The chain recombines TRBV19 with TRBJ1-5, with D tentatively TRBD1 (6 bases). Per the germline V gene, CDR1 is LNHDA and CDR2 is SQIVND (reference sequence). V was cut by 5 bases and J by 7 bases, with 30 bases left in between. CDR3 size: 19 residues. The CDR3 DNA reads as TGTGCCAGTAGTCCCCTCCGACAGGTAGGCAATGTGGTAGGCCAGCCCCAGCATTTT. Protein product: CASSPLRQVGNVVGQPQHF.

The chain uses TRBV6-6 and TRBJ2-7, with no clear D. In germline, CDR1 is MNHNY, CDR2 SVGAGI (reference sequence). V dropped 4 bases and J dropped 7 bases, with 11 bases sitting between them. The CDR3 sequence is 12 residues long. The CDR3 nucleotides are TGTGCCAGCAGTTCCACCTTGGGGGAGCAGTACTTC. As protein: CASSSTLGEQYF.

Written as DNA, the CDR3 is TGTGCCAGCAGCTTTTTGGGGTCTCAAGATCAGCCCCAGCATTTT. As protein: CASSFLGSQDQPQHF. The chain is built from TRBV5-5 and TRBJ1-5; unclear D gene. CDR3 length equals 15 residues. Germline V CDR1 and CDR2: SGHKS, YYEKEE (reference sequence). V shed 2 bases and J shed 5 bases, with 14 bases lying between them. Filled out from reference TRBV5-5 and TRBJ1-5, the complete variable domain reads DAGVTQSPTHLIKTRGQQVTLRCSPISGHKSVSWYQQVLGQGPQFIFQYYEKEERGRGNFPDRFSARQFPNYSSELNVNALLLGDSALYLCASSFLGSQDQPQHFGDGTRLSIL.

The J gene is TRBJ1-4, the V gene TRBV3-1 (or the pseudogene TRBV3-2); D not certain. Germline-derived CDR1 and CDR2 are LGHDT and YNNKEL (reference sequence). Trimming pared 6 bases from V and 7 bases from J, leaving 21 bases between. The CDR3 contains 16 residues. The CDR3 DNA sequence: TGTGCCAGCAGTTTCGGACTCCTCATATTCCGTGAAAAACTGTTTTTT. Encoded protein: CASSFGLLIFREKLFF.

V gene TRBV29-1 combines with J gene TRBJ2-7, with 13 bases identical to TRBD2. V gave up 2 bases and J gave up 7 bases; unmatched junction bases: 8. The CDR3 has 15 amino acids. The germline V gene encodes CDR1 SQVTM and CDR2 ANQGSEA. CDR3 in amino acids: CSVEFRLAGGREQYF. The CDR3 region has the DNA TGCAGCGTTGAATTTCGACTAGCGGGGGGTCGGGAGCAGTACTTC.

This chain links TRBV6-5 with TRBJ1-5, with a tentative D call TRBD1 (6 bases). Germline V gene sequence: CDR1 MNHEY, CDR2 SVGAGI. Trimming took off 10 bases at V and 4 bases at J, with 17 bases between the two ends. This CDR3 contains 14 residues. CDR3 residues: CATRSGTTNQPQHF. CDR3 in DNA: TGTGCCACCCGATCCGGGACAACAAATCAGCCCCAGCATTTT.

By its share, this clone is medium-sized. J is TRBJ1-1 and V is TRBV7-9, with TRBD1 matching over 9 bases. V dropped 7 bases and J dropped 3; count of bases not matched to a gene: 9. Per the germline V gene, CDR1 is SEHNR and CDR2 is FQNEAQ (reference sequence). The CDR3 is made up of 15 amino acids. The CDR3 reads CASISMGDRDTEAFF. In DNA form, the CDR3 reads TGTGCCAGCATCTCTATGGGGGACAGGGACACTGAAGCTTTCTTT.

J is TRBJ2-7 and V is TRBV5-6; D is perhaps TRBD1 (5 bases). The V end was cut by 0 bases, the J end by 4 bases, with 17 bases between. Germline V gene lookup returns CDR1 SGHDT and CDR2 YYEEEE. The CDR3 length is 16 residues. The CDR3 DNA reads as TGTGCCAGCAGCTTGGCCGTGTCAGGGATTATTTACGAGCAGTACTTC. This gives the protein CASSLAVSGIIYEQYF.